The rows below give T cell receptor beta chains drawn from one sample of a study of T cell changes during pregnancy in multiple sclerosis. The table came from immunoSEQ multiplex PCR; TCRdb's copy has only in-frame clones and leaves some out. The repertoire consists of tens of thousands of clones, with roughly 92% occurring once and the leading ten covering around 2%. Here the sequenced sample was peripheral blood, taken in the second trimester of pregnancy. These receptors were obtained from a female donor with multiple sclerosis, enrolled in a pregnancy study. Each CDR3 is given without its conserved first and last residue. Fields, in order: J gene, D gene, V gene, CDR3 protein. A D gene is named only where the DNA matches it firmly.

>TRBJ2-4|NA|TRBV4-1
ASSQARGKNIQY
>TRBJ1-1|NA|TRBV5-4
ASSFGGTEAF
>TRBJ1-2|TRBD1|TRBV6-1
ASSVDRGYGYT
>TRBJ1-2|NA|TRBV6-1
ASTSSTTGERGYT
>TRBJ1-1|TRBD1|TRBV7-6
ASSYGTGGIWTEAF
>TRBJ1-1|NA|TRBV27
ASSSTGYNTEAF
>TRBJ1-1|NA|TRBV30
ACREFGEAF
>TRBJ2-1|TRBD1|TRBV6-6
ASSRSGQGFYNEQF
>TRBJ2-2|TRBD2|TRBV19
ASSIGGTGGTGELF
>TRBJ2-7|NA|TRBV7-9
ASSLGEGSYEQY
>TRBJ2-1|TRBD2|TRBV28
ASSLGGLASEQF
>TRBJ2-7|NA|TRBV29-1
SVEDGRGASYEQY
>TRBJ1-1|TRBD1|TRBV9
ASSPRQGGNTEAF
>TRBJ2-2|NA|TRBV6-4
ASSDLFPGELF
>TRBJ2-1|TRBD2|TRBV28
ASSRLAGNNEQF
>TRBJ2-7|TRBD1|TRBV6-1
ASSDPGQSSYEQY
>TRBJ1-2|NA|TRBV5-6
ASSLRGGMRTYGYT
>TRBJ1-1|NA|TRBV30
AWSVGGSTEAF
>TRBJ2-7|NA|TRBV5-6
ASSFRSSPRYEQY
>TRBJ1-2|NA|TRBV7-9
ASSPGTSYGYT
>TRBJ1-1|TRBD1|TRBV5-6
ASSLGGNRGAF
>TRBJ2-7|TRBD2|TRBV6-1
ASSLSGAVSYEQY
>TRBJ2-7|TRBD2|TRBV10-3
AISESSTSGAKISYEQY
>TRBJ2-2|TRBD2|TRBV7-3
ASSLSGGANTGELF
>TRBJ2-7|NA|TRBV25-1
ASSGDFYEQY
>TRBJ2-3|TRBD2|TRBV10-3
AIGPTSGRYTDTQY
>TRBJ1-5|TRBD1|TRBV6-6
ASSSADRGGNQPQH
>TRBJ2-7|NA|TRBV5-1
ASSSGLSYEQY
>TRBJ1-4|NA|TRBV30
AWSSPRGGEEKLF
>TRBJ2-5|TRBD1|TRBV19
ASRDRGLQETQY
>TRBJ2-1|NA|TRBV9
ASSRTDKANEQF
>TRBJ2-2|TRBD1|TRBV2
ASSIRGLGGELF